These 30 T cell receptor beta chains share one sample of origin, sequenced in a study of OX40 agonist ivuxolimab in advanced cancers. The data were produced by immunoSEQ multiplex PCR, yet TCRdb's version contains in-frame clones alone and is incomplete. This table has some 86,000 clones, roughly 84% appearing once. Sample: CD4+ or CD8+ T cells sorted from blood, taken in a trial of the OX40 agonist ivuxolimab. The source is an adult with an advanced solid tumor such as melanoma, head and neck, liver or kidney cancer.

The chain combines TRBV18 with TRBJ2-3; D unclear. This CDR3 is 13 amino acids long. Per the germline V gene, CDR1 is KGHSH and CDR2 is LQKENI. V gave up 3 bases and J gave up 6 bases, with 10 bases separating them. The DNA for the CDR3 is TGTGCCAGCTCACCTCTTCCTCGGGATACGCAGTATTTT. Encoded protein: CASSPLPRDTQYF.

This clone has a handful of counts. The chain employs TRBV7-9 and TRBJ1-3, with D unresolved. Looked up from germline, CDR1 is SEHNR and CDR2 is FQNEAQ (reference sequence). V lost 5 bases to trimming and J lost 0 bases, with 8 bases between them. This CDR3 contains 14 residues. The CDR3 region has the DNA TGTGCCAGCAGCGATCTTCGCTCTGGAAACACCATATATTTT. Amino acid sequence: CASSDLRSGNTIYF.

This clone was counted once. The chain links TRBV27 to TRBJ1-4, with D perhaps TRBD1 (5 bases). Germline CDR1 and CDR2: MNHEY and SMNVEV (reference sequence). The CDR3 consists of 17 residues. V lost 5 bases to trimming and J lost 5 bases, with 21 bases between them. This chain's CDR3 is CASSSRQSSRLNEKLFF. DNA of the CDR3: TGTGCCAGCAGTAGCAGACAGTCCAGCAGATTAAATGAAAAACTGTTTTTT.

The chain links TRBV6-5 to TRBJ1-1; D might be TRBD1 (5 bases). The CDR3 consists of 11 residues. Germline loops: CDR1 MNHEY, CDR2 SVGAGI. Trimming took off 5 bases at V and 10 bases at J, with 11 bases between the two ends. CDR3 DNA sequence: TGTGCCAGCAGTAACCGGGACGGAGCTTTCTTT. This sequence encodes CASSNRDGAFF.

This clone was counted a single time. The V gene is TRBV4-1, the J gene TRBJ1-2, with D maybe TRBD1 (5 bases). The CDR3 runs 14 residues. The V gene's germline CDR1 is MGHRA and CDR2 YSYEKL. V was trimmed by 3 bases and J by 4 bases, leaving 12 bases between them. The CDR3 DNA sequence: TGCGCCAGCAGCCACCCTGGACAAGGCTATGGCTACACCTTC. Its protein product is CASSHPGQGYGYTF.

This rearrangement joins TRBV5-1 to TRBJ2-1; 8 bases line up with TRBD1. Germline lookup yields CDR1 SGHRS and CDR2 YFSETQ. The CDR3 is 16 amino acids. V gave up 0 bases and J gave up 0 bases; unmatched junction bases: 2. CDR3 region: CASSLDTGGSYNEQFF. The CDR3 bases are TGCGCCAGCAGCTTGGACACAGGGGGCTCCTACAATGAGCAGTTCTTC.

About this clone: Compared with germline, one end of the junction differs, possibly owing to a read error. This sequence joins TRBV7-7 and TRBJ2-1, with 7 bases aligning to TRBD1. The CDR3 contains 14 residues. CDR1 is SSHAT, CDR2 FNYEAQ, per germline (reference sequence). The CDR3 is CASSRSLDRDEQFF. The CDR3 DNA sequence: TGTGCTAGCAGCCGGAGCCTCGACAGGGATGAGCAGTTCTTC.

This clone was observed a single time. V gene TRBV4-3 combines with J gene TRBJ1-5; 7 positions match TRBD1. The ends lost 0 bases at V and 4 bases at J; junction bases unmatched: 6. Germline CDR1 and CDR2: LGHNA and YSLEER. The CDR3 is 16 amino acids. The CDR3 nucleotides read TGCGCCAGCAGCCAAGATAGGACAGGAGGTAATCAGCCCCAGCATTTT. This translates into CASSQDRTGGNQPQHF.

The gene calls are TRBV21-1 and TRBJ2-5; the DNA was not compared with TRBD1, the D call given in the table. TRBV21-1 has pseudogene status. This CDR3 is built from 16 residues. The CDR3 protein is CASSNRDRWYQETQYF. The DNA for the CDR3 is TGTGCCAGCAGCAATAGGGACAGGTGGTACCAAGAGACCCAGTACTTC.

This chain links TRBV5-4 with TRBJ2-5; no clear D. Between the trimmed V and J ends, which lost 0 bases and 5 bases, there was a span of 17 bases. Germline V gene sequence: CDR1 SGHNT, CDR2 YYREEE (reference sequence). The length of the CDR3 is 16 residues. CDR3 protein: CASSLGAAVGTETQYF. The CDR3 DNA reads as TGTGCCAGCAGCTTGGGGGCGGCCGTCGGAACCGAGACCCAGTACTTC.

The rearrangement links TRBV4-3 to TRBJ2-1, with D unclear. The CDR3 length is 17 residues. Germline V gene sequence: CDR1 LGHNA, CDR2 YSLEER. V shed 0 bases and J shed 0 bases, with 12 bases lying between them. The CDR3 region is CASSQERSLSSYNEQFF. The CDR3 nucleotides are TGCGCCAGCAGCCAAGAAAGGTCCCTGAGCTCCTACAATGAGCAGTTCTTC.

The V call is TRBV28, the J call TRBJ2-7, with TRBD2 as a possible D gene (7 bases). Germline CDR1 and CDR2: MDHEN and SYDVKM. The ends were cut back, 7 bases at V and 0 bases at J, with 25 bases in the middle. This CDR3 has 18 residues. The chain's CDR3 is CASTQSWGGRGFSYEQYF. CDR3 DNA: TGTGCCAGCACCCAATCCTGGGGGGGCAGGGGATTCTCCTACGAGCAGTACTTC.

This chain uses TRBV5-1 with TRBJ2-3; TRBD1 matches 7 bases. V trimming: 5 bases; J trimming: 2 bases; junction bases outside the gene matches: 14. The CDR3 loop spans 17 amino acids. From germline, CDR1 is SGHRS and CDR2 YFSETQ. The CDR3 sequence: CASRIGVGQENTDTQYF. DNA for the CDR3: TGCGCCAGCAGGATAGGTGTAGGACAGGAGAACACAGATACGCAGTATTTT.

DNA of the CDR3: TGTGCCAGCAGCTTACGAGGACAGGGAAAAGAGACCCAGTACTTC. Its translation: CASSLRGQGKETQYF. The chain has TRBV11-3 and TRBJ2-5; the match to TRBD1 covers 8 bases. V lost 2 bases and J lost 3; bases outside the gene matches: 5. Germline assignment: CDR1 SGHNT and CDR2 YENEEA. This CDR3 has 15 amino acids.

This clone appeared a few times. The CDR3 loop reads CASTAQGNEQFF. CDR3 bases: TGTGCCAGCACCGCCCAGGGCAATGAGCAGTTCTTC. The V and J genes are TRBV7-9 and TRBJ2-1; D may be TRBD1 (5 bases). V gave up 7 bases and J gave up 6 bases, with 10 bases separating them. Per germline, CDR1 SEHNR and CDR2 FQNEAQ (reference sequence). The CDR3 covers 12 residues.

DNA for the CDR3: TGTGCCAGCAAGGTGTTCGGGGGTCCCCAGCCCCAGCATTTT. Translation gives CASKVFGGPQPQHF. The chain carries TRBV6-5 and TRBJ1-5; perhaps TRBD1 as D (5 bases). The CDR3 extends over 14 amino acids. Germline assignment: CDR1 MNHEY and CDR2 SVGAGI. The ends were cut back, 7 bases at V and 7 bases at J, with 17 bases in the middle.

This chain uses TRBV4-3 with TRBJ2-1; D is tentatively TRBD1 or TRBD2 (5 bases each). Trimming shortened V by 5 bases and J by 0 bases, and 14 bases separated the two germline ends. Germline CDR1 LGHNA, CDR2 YSLEER. The CDR3 runs 16 residues. The CDR3 is CASSATRGISYNEQFF. The CDR3 nucleotides are TGCGCCAGCAGCGCAACTAGGGGTATCTCCTACAATGAGCAGTTCTTC.

This chain joins TRBV11-3 and TRBJ2-5; D gene unclear. CDR1 and CDR2 (germline): SGHNT, YENEEA. V was trimmed by 5 bases and J by 0 bases, leaving 4 bases between them. This CDR3 region has 12 residues. CDR3 residues: CASSPNQETQYF. DNA of the CDR3: TGTGCCAGCAGCCCCAACCAAGAGACCCAGTACTTC.

The CDR3 loop is CASSGSYSDTQYF. As DNA, the CDR3 is TGTGCCAGCAGTGGAAGCTATTCGGATACGCAGTATTTT. The chain combines TRBV6-1 with TRBJ2-3; D is unresolved. The germline V gene has CDR1 MNHNS and CDR2 SASEGT. The CDR3 is 13 amino acids. Trimming removed 4 bases from V and 6 bases from J, with 11 bases in between.

This rearrangement joins TRBV28 to TRBJ1-5; D remains unclear. The CDR3 consists of 13 residues. Germline lookup yields CDR1 MDHEN and CDR2 SYDVKM. Between the trimmed V and J ends, which lost 9 bases and 3 bases, there was a span of 12 bases. The DNA for the CDR3 is TGTGCCAGTACAGACCTGGACAATCAGCCCCAGCATTTT. Its translation is CASTDLDNQPQHF.

This clone was seen once. The genes are TRBV2 and TRBJ2-2, with a tentative D call TRBD2 (5 bases). CDR3 length: 16 amino acids. Germline CDR1 SNHLY, CDR2 FYNNEI. V shed 6 bases and J shed 7 bases, with 21 bases lying between them. In nucleotides, the CDR3 is TGTGCCAGCAGCCAACGGGAACCCTTTGTACTCGGGGAGCTGTTTTTT. This translates into CASSQREPFVLGELFF.

The CDR3 is CASSLGTTNSYEQYF. The CDR3 DNA is TGTGCCAGCAGCTTAGGGACGACTAACTCCTACGAGCAGTACTTC. The chain employs TRBV7-6 and TRBJ2-7; D may be TRBD2 (5 bases). V was trimmed by 1 base and J by 0 bases, leaving 10 bases between them. Germline CDR1 SGHVS, CDR2 FNYEAQ. The CDR3 runs to 15 residues.

The chain couples TRBV7-9 to TRBJ2-1, with 10 bases that match TRBD1. V was pared by 3 bases and J by 8 bases, with 7 bases of the junction left unmatched. The CDR3 runs to 15 residues. CDR1 SEHNR and CDR2 FQNEAQ come from the germline V gene (reference sequence). The CDR3 region is CASSFFRDRGYEQFF. The CDR3 bases are TGTGCCAGCAGCTTCTTTCGGGACAGGGGTTATGAGCAGTTCTTC.

The CDR3 region has the DNA TGCAGCGTTGGTTACAGCGGGAGAGGGGATGAGCAGTTCTTC. This sequence encodes CSVGYSGRGDEQFF. The V call is TRBV29-1, the J call TRBJ2-1; TRBD2 matches 8 bases. The CDR3 is 14 amino acids. CDR1 and CDR2 from the germline V gene are SQVTM and ANQGSEA. The V segment lost 4 bases and the J segment 8 bases; nucleotides outside the gene matches: 10.

V usage is TRBV25-1 and J usage is TRBJ2-7; 7 bases fit TRBD1. Germline CDR1 reads MGHDK; CDR2 reads SYGVNS. The CDR3 sequence is 15 residues long. V lost 1 base and J lost 3; bases outside the gene matches: 6. The CDR3 reads CASSELRQGIYEQYF. CDR3 bases: TGTGCCAGCAGTGAATTAAGACAGGGAATCTACGAGCAGTACTTC.

CDR3 amino acids: CASSHQTGSYNEQFF. The CDR3, as DNA: TGCGCCAGCAGCCACCAGACGGGCTCCTACAATGAGCAGTTCTTC. This chain connects TRBV4-3 to TRBJ2-1; no clear D gene. The germline V and J ends were trimmed by 3 bases and 0 bases, with 9 bases remaining between them. From germline, CDR1 is LGHNA and CDR2 YSLEER. There are 15 residues in the CDR3.

V is TRBV11-3 and J is TRBJ2-7; D gene uncertain. The CDR3 has 12 residues. Germline loops: CDR1 SGHNT, CDR2 YENEEA. With 2 bases removed from V and 5 bases from J, the gap between germline ends came to 7 bases. The CDR3 loop is CASSLRRDEQYF. CDR3 nucleotide sequence: TGTGCCAGCAGCTTAAGAAGGGACGAGCAGTACTTC.

V gene TRBV30 combines with J gene TRBJ1-3; D is unclear. CDR3 length: 15 amino acids. The germline V and J ends were trimmed by 0 bases and 3 bases, with 12 bases remaining between them. CDR1 is GTSNPN and CDR2 is SVGIG in the germline V gene (reference sequence). CDR3 coding DNA: TGTGCCTGGAGTGTCCGCCGGGATCTTGGAAACACCATATATTTT. Amino acids: CAWSVRRDLGNTIYF.

The V call is TRBV13, the J call TRBJ2-7; D call uncertain. The CDR3 loop spans 13 amino acids. The germline V and J ends were trimmed by 5 bases and 2 bases, with 10 bases remaining between them. Germline V gene sequence: CDR1 PRHDT, CDR2 FYEKMQ (reference sequence). The CDR3 nucleotides are TGTGCCAGCAGCCCTGGGCCCGCCTACGAGCAGTACTTC. The encoded protein is CASSPGPAYEQYF.

The rearrangement uses TRBV30 and TRBJ2-7; 7 bases map to TRBD2. Germline V gene sequence: CDR1 GTSNPN, CDR2 SVGIG (reference sequence). CDR3 length equals 11 residues. V lost 1 base to trimming and J lost 7 bases; unmatched junction nucleotides: 1. The CDR3 is CAWSGGGEQYF. CDR3 bases: TGTGCCTGGAGTGGGGGGGGAGAGCAGTACTTC.